The 8 T cell receptor beta chains listed next were all sequenced from one sample in a study of CD8+ T cells in alopecia areata. The authors extracted RNA and reverse transcribed it into cDNA as the sequencing template. The repertoire was sequenced with immunoSEQ multiplex PCR; TCRdb's copy has only in-frame clones and lacks some. This table has 180,000 or so clones, roughly 66% appearing once. The sample here was CD8+ T cells sorted from blood, taken at week 0. The receptor set was obtained from a human donor with alopecia areata.

V usage is TRBV15 and J usage is TRBJ2-2, with TRBD2 as a possible D gene (6 bases). Per the germline V gene, CDR1 is LNHNV and CDR2 is YYDKDF (reference sequence). The V end was cut by 8 bases, the J end by 5 bases, with 18 bases between. There are 15 residues in the CDR3. The CDR3 sequence: CATQVGEVETGELFF. DNA for the CDR3: TGTGCCACCCAAGTGGGGGAGGTTGAGACCGGGGAGCTGTTTTTT. The full variable domain, rest sourced from reference TRBV15 and TRBJ2-2, is DAMVIQNPRYQVTQFGKPVTLSCSQTLNHNVMYWYQQKSSQAPKLLFHYYDKDFNNEADTPDNFQSRRPNTSFCFLDIRSPGLGDTAMYLCATQVGEVETGELFFGEGSRLTVL.

The genes are TRBV9 and TRBJ1-2; the D is unclear. Germline CDR1 and CDR2: SGDLS and YYNGEE. This CDR3 has 14 amino acids. V was shortened by 0 bases and J by 6 bases, with 12 bases between the two germline ends. This chain's CDR3 is CASSVGLMKDGYTF. The CDR3 DNA reads TGTGCCAGCAGCGTAGGGTTGATGAAGGATGGCTACACCTTC.

The V call is TRBV30, the J call TRBJ2-7; no firm D call. CDR3 size: 13 residues. Trimming took 1 base from V and 5 from J, leaving 12 bases between them. The germline V gene has CDR1 GTSNPN and CDR2 SVGIG (reference sequence). The CDR3, as DNA: TGTGCCTGGAGTGCACTACCGTCCGACGAGCAGTACTTC. The encoded protein is CAWSALPSDEQYF.

The chain carries TRBV19 and TRBJ1-1, with a tentative D call TRBD1 (5 bases). V was pared by 3 bases and J by 3 bases, with 8 bases between. The CDR3 loop spans 13 amino acids. The germline V gene encodes CDR1 LNHDA and CDR2 SQIVND (reference sequence). The CDR3 sequence: CASSMEGYTEAFF. The CDR3 region has the DNA TGTGCCAGTAGTATGGAGGGGTACACTGAAGCTTTCTTT. The whole variable domain, filled in from reference TRBV19 and TRBJ1-1, reads DGGITQSPKYLFRKEGQNVTLSCEQNLNHDAMYWYRQDPGQGLRLIYYSQIVNDFQKGDIAEGYSVSREKKESFPLTVTSAQKNPTAFYLCASSMEGYTEAFFGQGTRLTVV.

The CDR3 coding sequence is TGCAGCGTTGAAGATGCTAGCAAGAGCTCCTACGAGCAGTACTTC. It is translated as CSVEDASKSSYEQYF. The V and J genes are TRBV29-1 and TRBJ2-7; perhaps TRBD2 as D (5 bases). Germline CDR1 SQVTM, CDR2 ANQGSEA. Trimming took off 0 bases at V and 0 bases at J, with 12 bases between the two ends. There are 15 residues in the CDR3.

The sample holds a few counts of this clone. The chain is built from TRBV29-1 and TRBJ1-1, with D uncertain. Between the trimmed V and J ends, which lost 6 bases and 2 bases, there was a span of 13 bases. This CDR3 has 13 amino acids. The germline V gene encodes CDR1 SQVTM and CDR2 ANQGSEA. Here the CDR3 DNA reads TGCAGCGTGACGGGGAATTCCAACACTGAAGCTTTCTTT. Translation gives CSVTGNSNTEAFF.

The chain employs TRBV4-1 and TRBJ2-7; 8 bases fit TRBD1. This CDR3 is 15 amino acids long. V was pared by 5 bases and J by 7 bases, with 13 bases of the junction left unmatched. Germline V gives CDR1 MGHRA, CDR2 YSYEKL. The DNA of the CDR3 is TGCGCCAGCAGCGGTCGGACAGGGCTGAACGGGGAGCAGTACTTC. It specifies CASSGRTGLNGEQYF.

The rearrangement uses TRBV7-9 and TRBJ1-5; D might be TRBD1 (6 bases). V lost 1 base and J 7 bases, leaving 11 bases between the germline ends. CDR1 is SEHNR, CDR2 FQNEAQ, per germline (reference sequence). This CDR3 has 14 amino acids. Here the CDR3 DNA reads TGTGCCAGCAGCTTAGGGGGGGCACGCCAGCCCCAGCATTTT. It yields the protein CASSLGGARQPQHF.